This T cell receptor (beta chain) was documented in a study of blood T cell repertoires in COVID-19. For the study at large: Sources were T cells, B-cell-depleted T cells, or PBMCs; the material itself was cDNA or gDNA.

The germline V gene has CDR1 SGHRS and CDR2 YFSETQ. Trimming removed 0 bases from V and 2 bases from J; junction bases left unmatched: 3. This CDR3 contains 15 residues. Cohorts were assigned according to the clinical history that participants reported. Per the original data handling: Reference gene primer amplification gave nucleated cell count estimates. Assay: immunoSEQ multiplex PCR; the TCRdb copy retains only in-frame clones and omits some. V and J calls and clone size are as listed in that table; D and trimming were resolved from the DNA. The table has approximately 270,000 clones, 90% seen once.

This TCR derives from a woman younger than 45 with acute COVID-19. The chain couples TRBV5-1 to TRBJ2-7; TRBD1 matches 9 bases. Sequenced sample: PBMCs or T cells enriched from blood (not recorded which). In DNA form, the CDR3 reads TGCGCCAGCAGCTTGGGGACAGGGGCCCCCTACGAGCAGTACTTC. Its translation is CASSLGTGAPYEQYF.